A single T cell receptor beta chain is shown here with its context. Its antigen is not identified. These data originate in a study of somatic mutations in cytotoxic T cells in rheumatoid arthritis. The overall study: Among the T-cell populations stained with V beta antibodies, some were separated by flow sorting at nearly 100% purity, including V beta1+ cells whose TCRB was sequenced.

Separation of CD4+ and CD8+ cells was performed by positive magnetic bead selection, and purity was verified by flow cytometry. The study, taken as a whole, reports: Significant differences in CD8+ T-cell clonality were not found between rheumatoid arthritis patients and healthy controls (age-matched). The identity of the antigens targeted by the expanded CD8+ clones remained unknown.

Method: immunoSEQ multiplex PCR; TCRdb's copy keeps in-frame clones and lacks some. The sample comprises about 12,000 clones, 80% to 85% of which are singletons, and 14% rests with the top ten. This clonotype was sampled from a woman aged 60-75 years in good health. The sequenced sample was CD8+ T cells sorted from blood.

The CDR3 DNA reads as TGTGCCACCTCCCTGACGGGGAACACTGAAGCTTTCTTT. As protein: CATSLTGNTEAFF. V is TRBV15 and J is TRBJ1-1; D gene ambiguous. Looked up from germline, CDR1 is LNHNV and CDR2 is YYDKDF (reference sequence). V was clipped by 8 bases and J by 1 base, with 11 bases between them. This CDR3 is 13 amino acids long.